This entry is about one TCR beta chain. Its antigen is undetermined. The sample comes from a study of blood T cells in healthy people across ages. Primed by a sample-barcoded 5' primer and a J-beta primer mix, a second PCR proceeded for roughly 7 to 11 cycles. Using its own MiXCR run on the 5' RACE reads, TCRdb lists one record per CDR3 protein. The sample yields approximately 800,000 distinct CDR3 sequences, 20% to 30% seen once. Study-level findings and limits: It was the long-lived donors that had more naive CD4+ cells and higher diversity than aged donors.

Trimming removed 2 bases at V and 4 bases at J, with 11 bases between. The CDR3 runs to 14 residues. Germline CDR1 and CDR2: SGHTA and FQGNSA. This sample also belongs to another study, concerning T cells of mothers and their children. From that study: Related mother-child pairs shared slightly more overlap than unrelated pairs, but the difference was non-significant.

The sample comprised blood. This chain links TRBV7-2 with TRBJ2-5; D ambiguous. The clonotype comes from a boy younger than 18 in good health. The CDR3 region is CASSLRVSLETQYF. The CDR3 coding sequence is TGTGCCAGCAGCTTAAGGGTCTCCTTAGAGACCCAGTACTTC.